What follows are 14 T cell receptor beta chains derived from one specimen sequenced in a study of Ad26.COV2.S vaccination and SARS-CoV-2 variants. Sequencing used immunoSEQ multiplex PCR; TCRdb keeps in-frame clones, though not all of them. The sample shows fewer than 400,000 clones, 88% of them seen only once. Treatment here: roughly 19 received Ad26.COV2.S at low or high dose, single or two shots; five or six received placebo; per-sample allocation not given. All samples were drawn on day 63, counting from the first vaccine or placebo injection. This specimen was peripheral blood, taken in a trial of Ad26.COV2.S vaccine versus placebo. Receptors originate from a person between 18 and 65 years old who received the Ad26.COV2.S COVID-19 vaccine or a placebo.

As to this clone: One end of the junction fails to match germline, which may point to a read error. The chain recombines TRBV5-5 with TRBJ2-1; a possible D gene is TRBD1 (6 bases). Germline-derived CDR1 and CDR2 are SGHKS and YYEKEE (reference sequence). The CDR3 consists of 15 residues. CDR3 residues: CASRLGRTVYNEQFF. The CDR3 nucleotides read TGTGCCAGCAGGTTGGGGCGGACAGTGTACAATGAGCAGTTCTTC. The full variable domain, with the rest looked up from reference TRBV5-5 and TRBJ2-1, is DAGVTQSPTHLIKTRGQQVTLRCSPISGHKSVSWYQQVLGQGPQFIFQYYEKEERGRGNFPDRFSARQFPNYSSELNVNALLLGDSALYLCASRLGRTVYNEQFFGPGTRLTVL.

The rearrangement uses TRBV19 and TRBJ2-4; no reliable D call. In germline, CDR1 is LNHDA, CDR2 SQIVND (reference sequence). Trimming removed 3 bases from V and 6 bases from J, with 12 bases in between. There are 14 residues in the CDR3. The DNA for the CDR3 is TGTGCCAGTAGTATCTGGGGAAAAACAAACATTCAGTACTTC. This codes for CASSIWGKTNIQYF.

The V gene is TRBV18, the J gene TRBJ2-7; 7 nucleotides agree with TRBD2. The CDR3 has 13 residues. The germline V gene encodes CDR1 KGHSH and CDR2 LQKENI. J gave up 7 bases and V 2 bases, and 5 bases lay outside the gene matches. This chain's CDR3 is CASSPGSGVEQYF. CDR3 bases: TGTGCCAGCTCACCAGGCAGCGGGGTGGAGCAGTACTTC. The full variable domain, with the rest looked up from reference TRBV18 and TRBJ2-7, is NAGVMQNPRHLVRRRGQEARLRCSPMKGHSHVYWYRQLPEEGLKFMVYLQKENIIDESGMPKERFSAEFPKEGPSILRIQQVVRGDSAAYFCASSPGSGVEQYFGPGTRLTVT.

The V and J genes are TRBV7-9 and TRBJ2-3; D may match TRBD1 or TRBD2 (5 bases each). Looked up from germline, CDR1 is SEHNR and CDR2 is FQNEAQ (reference sequence). Deletions cut 5 bases from V and 8 bases from J, with 32 bases between. CDR3 length: 19 amino acids. The CDR3 nucleotides read TGTGCCAGCAGCCCAGCCTGGGGGTTTACAGGTACTGATCCTGTTACGCAGTATTTT. Protein product: CASSPAWGFTGTDPVTQYF.

The V call is TRBV6-2 or TRBV6-3, the J call TRBJ2-7; unclear D gene. Per germline, CDR1 MNHEY and CDR2 SVGEGT. The CDR3 has 12 residues. V lost 5 bases to trimming and J lost 3 bases, with 8 bases between them. The CDR3 DNA reads TGTGCCAGCAGTGGGGTTAGCTACGAGCAGTACTTC. Protein product: CASSGVSYEQYF.

The chain joins TRBV5-5 to TRBJ1-3, with D possibly matching TRBD1 (5 bases). Germline CDR1 reads SGHKS; CDR2 reads YYEKEE (reference sequence). The CDR3 is 14 amino acids. The V gene lost 2 bases and the J gene lost 3 bases, with 9 bases spanning the gap. The DNA of the CDR3 is TGTGCCAGCAGCTTCGGGACGGTTGGAAACACCATATATTTT. It encodes CASSFGTVGNTIYF.

This clone was found a few times. The CDR3 protein is CASSLDPGSNQPQHF. CDR3 coding DNA: TGTGCCAGCAGTCTAGACCCGGGGAGCAATCAGCCCCAGCATTTT. The chain has TRBV2 and TRBJ1-5; D not certain. This CDR3 has 15 residues. Germline-derived CDR1 and CDR2 are SNHLY and FYNNEI. Deletions cut 5 bases from V and 1 base from J, with 12 bases between.

The chain carries TRBV5-8 and TRBJ1-5; D remains unclear. Looked up from germline, CDR1 is SGHTS and CDR2 is YDEGEE. Trimming stripped 2 bases from V and 5 bases from J, with 17 bases between. This CDR3 spans 16 amino acids. The CDR3 is CASSFVRVNPHQPQHF. DNA for the CDR3: TGTGCCAGCAGCTTCGTCCGCGTAAATCCTCATCAGCCCCAGCATTTT. The variable domain in full, completed from reference TRBV5-8 and TRBJ1-5, reads EAGVTQSPTHLIKTRGQQATLRCSPISGHTSVYWYQQALGLGLQFLLWYDEGEERNRGNFPPRFSGRQFPNYSSELNVNALELEDSALYLCASSFVRVNPHQPQHFGDGTRLSIL.

The chain is built from TRBV4-3 and TRBJ2-5; no clear D gene. CDR1 LGHNA and CDR2 YSLEER come from the germline V gene. The ends were cut back, 0 bases at V and 2 bases at J, with 4 bases in the middle. The CDR3 length is 13 residues. CDR3 residues: CASSQDRQETQYF. The CDR3 DNA follows: TGCGCCAGCAGCCAAGACAGACAAGAGACCCAGTACTTC.

CDR3 region: CASSPLGQGKAKNIQYF. CDR3 in DNA: TGCGCCAGCAGCCCCCTGGGACAGGGAAAGGCCAAAAACATTCAGTACTTC. The gene calls are TRBV4-1 and TRBJ2-4, with 9 bases lining up with TRBD1. V was clipped by 4 bases and J by 1 base; unmatched bases: 8. The CDR3 is 17 amino acids. Germline lookup yields CDR1 MGHRA and CDR2 YSYEKL.

The chain couples TRBV7-2 to TRBJ1-2; D uncertain. Between the trimmed V and J ends, which lost 1 base and 2 bases, there was a span of 8 bases. The CDR3 runs 14 residues. The germline gives CDR1 SGHTA, CDR2 FQGNSA. CDR3 protein: CASSLGQSNYGYTF. CDR3 nucleotide sequence: TGTGCCAGCAGCTTAGGTCAATCCAACTATGGCTACACCTTC.

The chain links TRBV18 to TRBJ1-4, with 7 bases fitting TRBD1. V was clipped by 6 bases and J by 7 bases; unmatched bases: 17. The CDR3 consists of 17 residues. The germline gives CDR1 KGHSH, CDR2 LQKENI. In DNA form, the CDR3 reads TGTGCCAGCTCCCTCGACAGGGTTGGCCTGAAACCTGAAAAACTGTTTTTT. Its protein is CASSLDRVGLKPEKLFF.

J is TRBJ1-2 and V is TRBV25-1; D is undetermined. V gave up 4 bases and J gave up 3 bases, with 12 bases separating them. Germline V lookup: CDR1 MGHDK, CDR2 SYGVNS. This CDR3 has 14 residues. This CDR3 is CASSGEGRYYGYTF. CDR3 nucleotide sequence: TGTGCCAGCAGTGGGGAAGGCCGCTACTATGGCTACACCTTC.

The chain uses TRBV3-1 (or the pseudogene TRBV3-2) and TRBJ1-1; tentatively, D is TRBD1 (5 bases). The CDR3 consists of 19 residues. Germline CDR1 is LGHDT and CDR2 is YNNKEL (reference sequence). Trimming stripped 1 base from V and 1 base from J, with 22 bases between. The CDR3 sequence is CASSQVPPVYGARNTEAFF. The CDR3 DNA sequence: TGTGCCAGCAGCCAAGTACCCCCTGTGTACGGGGCTCGGAACACTGAAGCTTTCTTT.